The rows below give T cell receptor beta chains drawn from one sample of a study of T-cell memory formation after mild COVID-19. MiXCR was run by TCRdb on the 5' RACE reads, yielding one entry per CDR3 protein. The sample consists of fewer than 500,000 distinct CDR3 sequences, roughly 25% of them appearing once. Sequenced material: PBMCs or a T cell subset sorted from them (not recorded which). Receptors were obtained from an adult woman who had mild COVID-19 (a few samples of this study predate the infection). Cell type and time point are not known. The CDR3 runs from the conserved cysteine through the conserved F or W. A D gene is named only where the DNA matches it firmly. The listing skips clone size in some rows; elsewhere it reads once, few, many or a size class.

TRBJ2-3 | few | TRBV9 | TRBD2 | CASSVGTSGYTDTQYF | TGTGCCAGCAGCGTAGGGACTAGCGGTTACACAGATACGCAGTATTTT
TRBJ2-7 | - | TRBV15 | - | CATSRTQGNHEQYF | TGTGCCACCAGCAGGACTCAGGGGAATCACGAGCAGTACTTC
TRBJ2-2 | - | TRBV3-1 | - | CASSSGGYTGELFF | TGTGCCAGCAGCTCTGGCGGGTACACCGGGGAGCTGTTTTTT
TRBJ2-5 | - | TRBV9 | - | CASSGSAHTSGIETQYF | TGTGCCAGCAGCGGGTCCGCTCATACATCAGGGATCGAGACCCAGTACTTC
TRBJ1-1 | - | TRBV5-1 | - | CASSSEGGDPEAFF | TGCGCCAGCAGCTCAGAAGGGGGTGACCCTGAAGCTTTCTTT
TRBJ1-2 | - | TRBV4-1 | TRBD1 | CASSQDPGTGANYGYTF | TGCGCCAGCAGCCAAGATCCTGGGACAGGGGCTAACTATGGCTACACCTTC
TRBJ2-7 | few | TRBV29-1 | TRBD1 | CSVMGQGSYEQYF | TGCAGCGTGATGGGACAGGGGTCCTACGAGCAGTACTTC
TRBJ1-6 | few | TRBV29-1 | - | CSVIGQGDNSPLHF | TGCAGCGTTATCGGGCAGGGCGATAATTCACCCCTCCACTTT
TRBJ1-1 | - | TRBV30 | TRBD1 | CAWSGQGGEAFF | TGTGCCTGGAGTGGACAGGGTGGTGAAGCTTTCTTT
TRBJ1-5 | many | TRBV29-1 | TRBD1 | CSAGAALDRAAQHF | TGCAGCGCTGGTGCGGCTTTGGACAGGGCAGCCCAGCATTTT
TRBJ2-6 | few | TRBV30 | - | CGAINGANVLTF | TGTGGGGCCATCAATGGGGCCAACGTCCTGACTTTC
TRBJ2-1 | - | TRBV20-1 | TRBD2 | CSARDPAGGREQFF | TGCAGTGCTAGAGATCCAGCGGGGGGGCGTGAGCAGTTCTTC
TRBJ2-1 | - | TRBV7-9 | - | CASRDTVEQFF | TGTGCCAGCAGGGATACCGTTGAGCAGTTCTTC
TRBJ2-3 | few | TRBV7-9 | - | CASGWGRASTDTQYF | TGTGCCAGCGGGTGGGGGCGTGCCTCCACAGATACGCAGTATTTT
TRBJ2-7 | - | TRBV28 | TRBD2 | CASRSTSGRDLYEQYF | TGTGCCAGCAGATCCACTAGCGGGAGGGACTTATACGAGCAGTACTTC
TRBJ2-7 | - | TRBV7-9 | - | CASSPGAGAVSYEQYF | TGTGCCAGCAGCCCAGGGGCAGGGGCGGTATCTTACGAGCAGTACTTC